Given below is one T cell receptor beta chain in context. The antigen is unknown. Sequencing of DNA taken from cultured CD4+ T cells relied on the Oncomine TCR Beta short-read assay. TCRdb fed the PCR reads into MiXCR, producing one record per CDR3 protein. The sample lists over 10,000 distinct CDR3 sequences; about 60% were seen once. The data stem from a study of vaccination and CD4 T cells after COVID-19. Study-level information: There were six male and four female convalescents, and two of them were Hispanic.

As to treatment: roughly 11-day PBMC culture with coronavirus spike peptide pools or control peptides (ViraFEST assay). V was clipped by 1 base and J by 0 bases, with 10 bases between them. The germline gives CDR1 WSHSY, CDR2 SAAADI. This CDR3 is built from 16 residues. The V call is TRBV10-2, the J call TRBJ1-5; D is ambiguous. The sequence came from a human donor who had recovered from COVID-19. Material for sequencing was CD4+ T cells from blood, cultured in vitro. DNA of the CDR3: TGCGCCAGCAGTGAGTTCACACCTACTAGCAATCAGCCCCAGCATTTT. Translated, it gives CASSEFTPTSNQPQHF.